Listed below are T cell receptor beta chains from one sample, sequenced in a study of CD8+ T cells in alopecia areata. TCRdb's table, derived via immunoSEQ multiplex PCR, lists solely in-frame clones and lacks some. The sample lists fewer than 200,000 clones; roughly 63% were seen once. The sample in question was CD4+ T cells sorted from blood, obtained at roughly week 55, from a patient treated with tofacitinib. The origin of the receptors is a human donor with alopecia areata. Both conserved end residues are part of each CDR3. The order of the fields is V gene, clone size, J gene, D gene, CDR3 protein, CDR3 DNA. A D gene is named only where the DNA matches it firmly. The size field is filled for only some rows; it gives once, few, many or a size class.

TRBV29-1	.	TRBJ1-2	.	CSVVTLANYGYTF	TGCAGCGTTGTAACATTAGCTAACTATGGCTACACCTTC
TRBV7-9	.	TRBJ2-4	.	CASSLSGVNIQYF	TGTGCCAGCAGCTTATCAGGGGTAAACATTCAGTACTTC
TRBV30	few	TRBJ2-2	.	CAWSSGLKTGELFF	TGTGCCTGGAGTTCCGGCCTAAAGACCGGGGAGCTGTTTTTT
TRBV7-9	.	TRBJ1-1	.	CASSPDWNTEAFF	TGTGCCAGCAGCCCGGACTGGAACACTGAAGCTTTCTTT
TRBV10-3	few	TRBJ1-5	.	CATRGDNSNQPQHF	TGTGCCACGCGGGGAGACAATAGCAATCAGCCCCAGCATTTT
TRBV27	few	TRBJ2-5	.	CASSLRPRGETQYF	TGTGCCAGCAGTTTACGACCCCGGGGGGAGACCCAGTACTTC
TRBV4-1	.	TRBJ2-6	.	CASSQARGGSGANVLTF	TGCGCCAGCAGCCAAGCTCGCGGGGGCTCCGGGGCCAACGTCCTGACTTTC
TRBV14	.	TRBJ1-1	.	CASSQEQLEAFF	TGTGCCAGCAGCCAAGAGCAACTGGAAGCTTTCTTT
TRBV11-3	.	TRBJ2-7	.	CASSLDMSYEQYF	TGTGCCAGCAGCTTAGATATGTCATACGAGCAGTACTTC
TRBV14	.	TRBJ1-2	.	CASSVGQRYGYTF	TGTGCCAGCAGCGTCGGACAGCGCTATGGCTACACCTTC
TRBV27	.	TRBJ1-2	.	CASSPPGYSIYGYTF	TGTGCCAGCAGTCCCCCAGGGTATTCAATCTATGGCTACACCTTC
TRBV9	.	TRBJ2-1	TRBD2	CASSVGGLPSYNEQFF	TGTGCCAGCAGCGTAGGGGGACTACCATCCTACAATGAGCAGTTCTTC
TRBV28	few	TRBJ2-5	.	CASRGGTQETQYF	TGTGCCAGCAGGGGCGGAACACAAGAGACCCAGTACTTC
TRBV7-9	few	TRBJ1-2	.	CASSPDRGRNYGYTF	TGTGCCAGCAGCCCTGATAGGGGACGCAACTATGGCTACACCTTC
TRBV7-8	few	TRBJ2-3	TRBD2	CASSFDPTLAGGTDTQYF	TGTGCCAGCAGCTTTGACCCTACCTTAGCGGGGGGCACAGATACGCAGTATTTT
TRBV5-1	.	TRBJ1-1	.	CASRSRVMNTEAFF	TGCGCCAGCAGGTCCAGGGTCATGAACACTGAAGCTTTCTTT
TRBV7-9	.	TRBJ2-7	TRBD2	CASSYETSGEQYF	TGTGCCAGCAGCTACGAGACTAGCGGCGAGCAGTACTTC
TRBV7-2	few	TRBJ1-5	TRBD1	CASSFRTGEQPQHF	TGTGCCAGCAGCTTTAGAACAGGGGAACAGCCCCAGCATTTT
TRBV25-1	.	TRBJ2-4	.	CASSGGAKNIQYF	TGTGCCAGCAGTGGGGGGGCCAAAAACATTCAGTACTTC
TRBV7-9	.	TRBJ1-2	TRBD1	CASSFDRGGYTF	TGTGCCAGCAGCTTCGACAGGGGAGGCTACACCTTC
TRBV30	.	TRBJ2-3	.	CAWEGGTDTQYF	TGTGCCTGGGAGGGGGGCACAGATACGCAGTATTTT
TRBV29-1	.	TRBJ2-7	.	CSVSSVNQGYEQYF	TGCAGCGTAAGCTCGGTGAATCAGGGCTACGAGCAGTACTTC
TRBV5-1	.	TRBJ2-3	.	CASSVAGQNTQYF	TGCGCCAGCAGCGTAGCGGGACAGAATACGCAGTATTTT
TRBV14	once	TRBJ1-2	.	CASSQVTSDGYTF	TGTGCCAGCAGCCAGGTTACATCTGATGGCTACACCTTC
TRBV20-1	few	TRBJ1-1	TRBD1	CSANPDRGAFF	TGCAGTGCTAACCCGGACAGGGGAGCTTTCTTT
TRBV23-1	.	TRBJ2-3	.	CASSHHKGQSIATDTQYF	TGCGCCAGCAGTCACCACAAGGGACAATCTATCGCCACAGATACGCAGTATTTT
TRBV7-8	.	TRBJ1-5	.	CASSLGPFRGSNQPQHF	TGTGCCAGCAGCTTAGGTCCCTTCAGGGGTAGCAATCAGCCCCAGCATTTT
TRBV7-9	few	TRBJ2-7	TRBD1	CASSLGQGANEQYF	TGTGCCAGCAGCTTAGGACAGGGGGCTAACGAGCAGTACTTC
TRBV5-1	few	TRBJ2-3	.	CASSVRTDTQYF	TGCGCCAGCAGCGTCAGAACAGATACGCAGTATTTT
TRBV29-1	.	TRBJ2-2	.	CSAQMGAGELFF	TGCAGCGCCCAAATGGGGGCTGGGGAGCTGTTTTTT
TRBV6-5	few	TRBJ1-1	.	CASSKQEMNTEAFF	TGTGCCAGCAGTAAACAGGAGATGAACACTGAAGCTTTCTTT
TRBV18	few	TRBJ2-1	.	CASSPPSNSGKSEQFF	TGTGCCAGCTCACCACCGTCGAACTCCGGCAAGAGTGAGCAGTTCTTC
TRBV15	.	TRBJ1-2	.	CATSRERQVGNGYTF	TGTGCCACCAGCAGAGAAAGGCAAGTTGGGAATGGCTACACCTTC
TRBV5-1	.	TRBJ2-5	TRBD2	CASSLVVSSGGRGLETQYF	TGCGCCAGCAGCTTGGTCGTGTCTAGCGGGGGGCGTGGACTGGAGACCCAGTACTTC
TRBV7-2	few	TRBJ2-1	.	CASSPIQGEQFF	TGTGCCAGCAGCCCCATCCAAGGGGAGCAGTTCTTC
TRBV30	.	TRBJ2-3	.	CAWSVHGGPLTDTQYF	TGTGCCTGGAGTGTACACGGGGGCCCCCTCACAGATACGCAGTATTTT
TRBV4-2	.	TRBJ2-5	.	CASRLGGRGETQYF	TGTGCCAGCAGACTCGGTGGCAGGGGTGAGACCCAGTACTTC
TRBV30	.	TRBJ1-1	.	CAWSVAMNTEAFF	TGTGCCTGGAGTGTTGCAATGAACACTGAAGCTTTCTTT
TRBV10-3	.	TRBJ1-5	.	CAIALDRNQPQHF	TGTGCCATCGCCCTGGACCGGAATCAGCCCCAGCATTTT
TRBV20-1	few	TRBJ2-1	.	CSASAREQFF	TGCAGTGCTAGCGCGAGGGAGCAGTTCTTC
TRBV29-1	few	TRBJ1-1	TRBD1	CSVGETGYAFF	TGCAGCGTTGGGGAGACAGGGTATGCTTTCTTT
TRBV30	.	TRBJ2-6	.	CAWTRQASGANVLTF	TGTGCCTGGACTAGACAGGCCTCTGGGGCCAACGTCCTGACTTTC
TRBV29-1	.	TRBJ1-1	.	CSVEAQMNTEAFF	TGCAGCGTTGAGGCGCAGATGAACACTGAAGCTTTCTTT
TRBV29-1	.	TRBJ2-3	TRBD2	CSVVGGAGGTDTQYF	TGCAGCGTTGTCGGGGGGGCTGGGGGCACAGATACGCAGTATTTT
TRBV30	few	TRBJ1-1	TRBD1	CAWSPGQGSGITEAFF	TGTGCCTGGAGTCCCGGACAGGGGAGTGGTATCACTGAAGCTTTCTTT
TRBV30	.	TRBJ2-6	.	CAWSKRFSGANVLTF	TGTGCCTGGAGTAAGAGGTTCTCTGGGGCCAACGTCCTGACTTTC
TRBV2	.	TRBJ2-3	TRBD2	CASRRTSGVDTQYF	TGTGCCAGCAGGAGGACTAGCGGGGTTGATACGCAGTATTTT